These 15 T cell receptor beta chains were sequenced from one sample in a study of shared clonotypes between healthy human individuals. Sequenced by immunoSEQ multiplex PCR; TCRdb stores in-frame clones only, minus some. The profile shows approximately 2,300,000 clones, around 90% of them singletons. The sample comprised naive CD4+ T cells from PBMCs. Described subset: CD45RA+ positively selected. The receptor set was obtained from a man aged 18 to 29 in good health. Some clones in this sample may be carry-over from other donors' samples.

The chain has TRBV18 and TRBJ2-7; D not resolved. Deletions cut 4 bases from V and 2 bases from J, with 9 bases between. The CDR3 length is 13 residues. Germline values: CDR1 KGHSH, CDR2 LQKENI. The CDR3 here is CASSLRTAYEQYF. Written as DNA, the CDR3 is TGTGCCAGCTCACTCAGGACGGCCTACGAGCAGTACTTC.

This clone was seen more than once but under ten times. The CDR3 reads CASSLWAGDGQAFF. DNA of the CDR3: TGTGCCAGCAGCTTATGGGCGGGGGACGGGCAAGCTTTCTTT. This chain uses TRBV7-9 with TRBJ1-1, with D tentatively TRBD1 (5 bases). This CDR3 spans 14 amino acids. Germline V gives CDR1 SEHNR, CDR2 FQNEAQ (reference sequence). Trimming removed 2 bases at V and 9 bases at J, with 16 bases between.

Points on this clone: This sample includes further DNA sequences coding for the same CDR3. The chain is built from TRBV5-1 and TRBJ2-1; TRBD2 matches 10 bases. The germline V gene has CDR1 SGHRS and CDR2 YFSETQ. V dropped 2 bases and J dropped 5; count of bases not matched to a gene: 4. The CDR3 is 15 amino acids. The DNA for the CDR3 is TGCGCCAGCAGCTTTGGACTAGCGGACCACAATGAGCAGTTCTTC. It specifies CASSFGLADHNEQFF.

This chain's CDR3 is CASSDGTSGTLSYNEQFF. For the CDR3, the DNA is TGTGCCAGCAGCGACGGGACTAGCGGGACCCTATCCTACAATGAGCAGTTCTTC. The genes are TRBV5-6 and TRBJ2-1; 13 nucleotides line up with TRBD2. The germline V gene encodes CDR1 SGHDT and CDR2 YYEEEE. The CDR3 consists of 18 residues. V lost 4 bases, J lost 1 base, and 8 bases stayed unmatched.

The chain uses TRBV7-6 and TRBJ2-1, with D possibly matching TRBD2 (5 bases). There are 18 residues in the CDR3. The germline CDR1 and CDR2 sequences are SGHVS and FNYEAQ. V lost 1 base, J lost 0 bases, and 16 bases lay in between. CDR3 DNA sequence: TGTGCCAGCAGCTTAGACCCCCTGGAGCGGTACTCCTACAATGAGCAGTTCTTC. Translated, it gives CASSLDPLERYSYNEQFF.

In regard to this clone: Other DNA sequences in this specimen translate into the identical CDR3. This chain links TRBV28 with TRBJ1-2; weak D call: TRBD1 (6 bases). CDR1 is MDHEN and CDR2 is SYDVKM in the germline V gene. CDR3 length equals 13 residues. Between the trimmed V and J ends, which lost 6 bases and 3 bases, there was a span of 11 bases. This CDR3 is CASSRGGDYGYTF. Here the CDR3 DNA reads TGTGCCAGCAGCCGAGGGGGGGACTATGGCTACACCTTC.

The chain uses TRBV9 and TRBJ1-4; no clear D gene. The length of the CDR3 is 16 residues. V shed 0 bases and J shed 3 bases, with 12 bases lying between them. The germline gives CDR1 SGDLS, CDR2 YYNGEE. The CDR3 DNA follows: TGTGCCAGCAGCGTAGGTTCATTTGTGTCTAATGAAAAACTGTTTTTT. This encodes CASSVGSFVSNEKLFF.

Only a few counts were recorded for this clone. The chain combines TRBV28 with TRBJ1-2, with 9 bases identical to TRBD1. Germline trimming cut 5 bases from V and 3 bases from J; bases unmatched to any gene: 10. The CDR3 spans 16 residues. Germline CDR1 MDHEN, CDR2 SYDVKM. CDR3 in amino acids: CASSPTPGTGHYGYTF. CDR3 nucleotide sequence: TGTGCCAGCAGTCCAACCCCCGGGACAGGGCACTATGGCTACACCTTC.

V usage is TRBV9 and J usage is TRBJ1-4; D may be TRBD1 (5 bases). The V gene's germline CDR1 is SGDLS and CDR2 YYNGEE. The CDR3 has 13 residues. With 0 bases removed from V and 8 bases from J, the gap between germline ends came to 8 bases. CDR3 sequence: CASSVGRTEKLFF. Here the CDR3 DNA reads TGTGCCAGCAGCGTAGGGCGGACAGAAAAACTGTTTTTT.

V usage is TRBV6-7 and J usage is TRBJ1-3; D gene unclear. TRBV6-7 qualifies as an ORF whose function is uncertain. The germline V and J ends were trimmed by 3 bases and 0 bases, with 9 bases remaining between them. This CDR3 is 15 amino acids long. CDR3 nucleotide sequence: TGTGCCAGCAGTTATCCGGGTTCCTCTGGAAACACCATATATTTT. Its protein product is CASSYPGSSGNTIYF.

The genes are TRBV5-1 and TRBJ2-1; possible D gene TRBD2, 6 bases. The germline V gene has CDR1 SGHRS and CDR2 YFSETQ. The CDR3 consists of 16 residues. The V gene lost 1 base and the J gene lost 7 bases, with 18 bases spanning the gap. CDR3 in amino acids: CASSLYGGIQRNEQFF. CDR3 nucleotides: TGCGCCAGCAGCTTGTACGGGGGAATACAACGTAATGAGCAGTTCTTC.

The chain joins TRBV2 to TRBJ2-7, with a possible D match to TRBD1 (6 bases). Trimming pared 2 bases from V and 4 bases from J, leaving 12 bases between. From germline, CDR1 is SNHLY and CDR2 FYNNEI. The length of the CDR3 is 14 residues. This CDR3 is CASSEQGLYYEQYF. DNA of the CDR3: TGTGCCAGCAGTGAACAGGGGTTATATTACGAGCAGTACTTC.

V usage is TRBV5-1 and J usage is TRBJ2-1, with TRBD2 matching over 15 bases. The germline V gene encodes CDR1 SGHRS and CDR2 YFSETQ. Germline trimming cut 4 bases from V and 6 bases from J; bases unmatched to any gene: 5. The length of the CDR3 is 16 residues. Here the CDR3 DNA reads TGCGCCAGCAGCGGTGGACTAGCGGGAGGGCTCAATGAGCAGTTCTTC. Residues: CASSGGLAGGLNEQFF.

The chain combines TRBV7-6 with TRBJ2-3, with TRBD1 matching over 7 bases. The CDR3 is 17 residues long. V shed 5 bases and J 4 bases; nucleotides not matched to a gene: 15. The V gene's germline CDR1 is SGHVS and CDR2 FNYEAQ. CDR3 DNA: TGTGCCAGCAGCCCCATCCCGACAGGGCAGGGAGCAGATACGCAGTATTTT. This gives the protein CASSPIPTGQGADTQYF.

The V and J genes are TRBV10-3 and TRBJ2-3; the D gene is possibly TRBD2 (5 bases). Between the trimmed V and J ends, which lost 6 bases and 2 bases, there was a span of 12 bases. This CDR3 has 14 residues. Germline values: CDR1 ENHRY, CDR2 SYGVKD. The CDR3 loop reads CAISPGLFTDTQYF. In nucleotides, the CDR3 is TGTGCCATCAGCCCCGGACTTTTCACAGATACGCAGTATTTT.